This TCR beta chain was observed in a study of T cells in localized non-small cell lung cancer. Overall study results and limits: Adjacent lung had a median roughly 53 of the 100 largest tumor clones. A raised T cell density in blood coincided with lengthier overall survival.

Germline V lookup: CDR1 LNHDA, CDR2 SQIVND (reference sequence). The CDR3 extends over 16 amino acids. V lost 5 bases to trimming and J lost 0 bases, with 11 bases between them. Assay: immunoSEQ multiplex PCR; the TCRdb copy retains only in-frame clones and omits some. The table lists about 33,000 clones, under 85% of them singletons. Comments on this clone: Its antigen is still unknown.

The chain employs TRBV19 and TRBJ2-6; maybe TRBD1 (5 bases). The TCR comes from a male donor at least 60 years old with stage II squamous cell lung carcinoma. Here the sequenced sample was peripheral blood, taken before any cancer treatment. In DNA form, the CDR3 reads TGTGCCAGTAGTCCCCGTGGGGCCTCTGGGGCCAACGTCCTGACTTTC. As protein: CASSPRGASGANVLTF.